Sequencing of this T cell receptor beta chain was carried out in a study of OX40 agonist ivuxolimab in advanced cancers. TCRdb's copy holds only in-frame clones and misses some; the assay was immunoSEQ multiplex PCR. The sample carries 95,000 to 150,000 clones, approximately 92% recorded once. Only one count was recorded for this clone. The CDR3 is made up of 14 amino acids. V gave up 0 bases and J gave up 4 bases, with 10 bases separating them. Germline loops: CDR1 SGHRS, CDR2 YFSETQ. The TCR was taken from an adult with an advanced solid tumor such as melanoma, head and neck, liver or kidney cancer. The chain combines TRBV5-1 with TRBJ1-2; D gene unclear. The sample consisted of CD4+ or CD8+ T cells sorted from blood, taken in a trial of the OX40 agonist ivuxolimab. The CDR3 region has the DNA TGCGCCAGCAGCTTGGACGGTACGACCTATGGCTACACCTTC. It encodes CASSLDGTTYGYTF.